These 19 T cell receptor beta chains were sequenced from one sample in a study of cytomegalovirus exposure and HLA in healthy donors. PCR involved 60 Vbeta and 13 Jbeta primers. Profiled with immunoSEQ multiplex PCR; TCRdb holds only in-frame clones, not every one. This sample carries 150,000 to 200,000 clones, more than 75% of them seen once, and the ten largest clones take more than 1.3%. Specimen: PBMCs. The origin of the receptors is a girl aged 10 to 17 in good health and CMV-seropositive.

The J gene is TRBJ1-2, the V gene TRBV29-1, with D unclear. Trimming cost V 6 bases and J 14 bases, with 19 bases left between them. The germline V gene has CDR1 SQVTM and CDR2 ANQGSEA. The CDR3 consists of 11 residues. This chain's CDR3 is CSVSTDGGGTF. CDR3 DNA sequence: TGCAGCGTATCCACAGACGGAGGTGGGACCTTC.

The table lists this clone with a few counts. The rearrangement uses TRBV2 and TRBJ2-7; weak D call: TRBD2 (6 bases). Trimming took off 6 bases at V and 3 bases at J, with 12 bases between the two ends. This CDR3 contains 13 residues. Germline CDR1 SNHLY, CDR2 FYNNEI. CDR3 sequence reads: CASRAPGGYEQYF. The DNA of the CDR3 is TGTGCCAGCAGAGCGCCCGGGGGCTACGAGCAGTACTTC.

V usage is TRBV5-1 and J usage is TRBJ2-5; 8 bases are shared with TRBD1. J lost 2 bases, V lost 3 bases, and 6 bases had no gene match. CDR1 is SGHRS and CDR2 is YFSETQ in the germline V gene. CDR3 length: 15 residues. This CDR3 is CASSSPGTGQETQYF. CDR3 bases: TGCGCCAGCAGCTCGCCCGGGACAGGACAAGAGACCCAGTACTTC.

The chain recombines TRBV15 with TRBJ2-3, with D possibly TRBD2 on 6 matching bases. The CDR3 has 11 residues. V gave up 8 bases and J gave up 6 bases, with 9 bases separating them. The germline CDR1 and CDR2 sequences are LNHNV and YYDKDF (reference sequence). The CDR3 is CATRGMDTQYF. CDR3 in DNA: TGTGCCACCCGCGGGATGGATACGCAGTATTTT. Drawing the rest from reference TRBV15 and TRBJ2-3, the complete variable domain is DAMVIQNPRYQVTQFGKPVTLSCSQTLNHNVMYWYQQKSSQAPKLLFHYYDKDFNNEADTPDNFQSRRPNTSFCFLDIRSPGLGDTAMYLCATRGMDTQYFGPGTRLTVL.

A few counts support this clone. V usage is TRBV6-1 and J usage is TRBJ1-3; no clear D gene. V shed 2 bases and J shed 10 bases, with 15 bases lying between them. This CDR3 has 14 amino acids. In germline, CDR1 is MNHNS, CDR2 SASEGT. This chain's CDR3 is CASSEREARRTIYF. In DNA form, the CDR3 reads TGTGCCAGCAGTGAACGAGAGGCACGGAGGACCATATATTTT.

The chain couples TRBV29-1 to TRBJ2-1, with D maybe TRBD1 (6 bases). The V and J ends lost 4 bases and 4 bases respectively, with 11 bases between them. Germline CDR1 reads SQVTM; CDR2 reads ANQGSEA. The CDR3 contains 13 residues. CDR3 region: CSVVTGIYNEQFF. DNA of the CDR3: TGCAGCGTTGTTACAGGGATTTACAATGAGCAGTTCTTC.

This rearrangement joins TRBV5-4 to TRBJ1-1; 9 bases match TRBD1. CDR1 SGHNT and CDR2 YYREEE come from the germline V gene (reference sequence). This CDR3 spans 14 amino acids. J lost 7 bases, V lost 3 bases, and 7 bases had no gene match. This chain's CDR3 is CASSSPGQGDEAFF. CDR3 nucleotide sequence: TGTGCCAGCAGCTCCCCGGGACAGGGAGATGAAGCTTTCTTT. Together with reference TRBV5-4 and TRBJ1-1, the CDR3 gives the full variable domain: ETGVTQSPTHLIKTRGQQVTLRCSSQSGHNTVSWYQQALGQGPQFIFQYYREEENGRGNFPPRFSGLQFPNYSSELNVNALELDDSALYLCASSSPGQGDEAFFGQGTRLTVV.

The V call is TRBV6-1, the J call TRBJ1-2, with TRBD1 matching over 7 bases. The CDR3 extends over 15 amino acids. The ends lost 5 bases at V and 5 bases at J; junction bases unmatched: 11. Germline CDR1 and CDR2: MNHNS and SASEGT. In DNA form, the CDR3 reads TGTGCCAGCAGTATCCGGACAGGCGGTTCGTATGGCTACACCTTC. Its protein is CASSIRTGGSYGYTF.

The V call is TRBV29-1, the J call TRBJ1-1; 9 positions agree with TRBD1. The length of the CDR3 is 13 residues. V lost 6 bases and J lost 12; bases outside the gene matches: 14. CDR1 and CDR2 (germline): SQVTM, ANQGSEA. The CDR3 DNA is TGCAGCGTCCCGGGACAGGGTTTTGGTTGGACTTTCTTT. It encodes CSVPGQGFGWTFF.

V and J are TRBV5-1 and TRBJ1-1; D not certain. The V gene's germline CDR1 is SGHRS and CDR2 YFSETQ. This CDR3 comprises 14 residues. V lost 5 bases and J lost 0, with 11 bases in between. The CDR3 DNA is TGCGCCAGCAGGGCCGGCGGGATGAACACTGAAGCTTTCTTT. This translates into CASRAGGMNTEAFF.

The J gene is TRBJ1-1, the V gene TRBV23-1, with no clear D. TRBV23-1 is given ORF status, its function remaining uncertain. Between the trimmed V and J ends, which lost 0 bases and 2 bases, there was a span of 4 bases. This CDR3 is built from 13 residues. The CDR3 nucleotides are TGCGCCAGCAGTCAATCGGCCAACACTGAAGCTTTCTTT. It is translated as CASSQSANTEAFF.

This clone was counted between two and nine times. J is TRBJ2-1 and V is TRBV28, with 12 bases identical to TRBD2. The germline CDR1 and CDR2 sequences are MDHEN and SYDVKM. V lost 5 bases and J lost 6; bases outside the gene matches: 8. The CDR3 contains 16 residues. CDR3 sequence: CASSPRLAGESNEQFF. In nucleotides, the CDR3 is TGTGCCAGCAGTCCGAGACTAGCGGGGGAGAGCAATGAGCAGTTCTTC.

The CDR3 DNA sequence: TGTGCCTGGAGACCGTGGGCGGGGGGATCGGATACGCAGTATTTT. This translates into CAWRPWAGGSDTQYF. The chain is built from TRBV30 and TRBJ2-3, with TRBD2 matching over 8 bases. J lost 6 bases, V lost 3 bases, and 11 bases had no gene match. Germline V lookup: CDR1 GTSNPN, CDR2 SVGIG (reference sequence). The CDR3 is made up of 15 amino acids.

This sequence joins TRBV10-3 and TRBJ1-1; no clear D. CDR1 and CDR2 (germline): ENHRY, SYGVKD. The CDR3 runs to 14 residues. Between the trimmed V and J ends, which lost 10 bases and 4 bases, there was a span of 19 bases. The CDR3 loop is CATAQDSVTTEAFF. CDR3 nucleotides: TGTGCCACGGCCCAGGACTCCGTAACCACTGAAGCTTTCTTT.

V gene TRBV19 combines with J gene TRBJ1-2; 9 nucleotides align to TRBD1. CDR1 is LNHDA, CDR2 SQIVND, per germline (reference sequence). The CDR3 runs to 14 residues. The J segment lost 5 bases and the V segment lost 8 bases, leaving 9 bases of the junction unmatched. As DNA, the CDR3 is TGTGCCAGTCTCCCGGCGACAGGGGGATATGGCTACACCTTC. This translates into CASLPATGGYGYTF. The full variable domain, rest sourced from reference TRBV19 and TRBJ1-2, is DGGITQSPKYLFRKEGQNVTLSCEQNLNHDAMYWYRQDPGQGLRLIYYSQIVNDFQKGDIAEGYSVSREKKESFPLTVTSAQKNPTAFYLCASLPATGGYGYTFGSGTRLTVV.

The chain recombines TRBV11-2 with TRBJ2-7, with a weak D call TRBD2 (6 bases). This CDR3 is 15 amino acids long. The V gene's germline CDR1 is SGHAT and CDR2 FQNNGV. V was shortened by 5 bases and J by 2 bases, with 16 bases between the two germline ends. CDR3 amino acids: CASSLRGGETYEQYF. Here the CDR3 DNA reads TGTGCCAGCAGCCTCCGTGGAGGGGAAACCTACGAGCAGTACTTC. The full variable domain, its missing parts supplied by reference TRBV11-2 and TRBJ2-7, is EAGVAQSPRYKIIEKRQSVAFWCNPISGHATLYWYQQILGQGPKLLIQFQNNGVVDDSQLPKDRFSAERLKGVDSTLKIQPAKLEDSAVYLCASSLRGGETYEQYFGPGTRLTVT.

This chain links TRBV11-2 with TRBJ2-7, with no clear D. There are 15 residues in the CDR3. V shed 0 bases and J shed 2 bases, with 11 bases lying between them. CDR1 SGHAT and CDR2 FQNNGV come from the germline V gene. The CDR3 here is CASSLEAPPTYEQYF. The CDR3 DNA reads as TGTGCCAGCAGCTTAGAGGCCCCGCCAACCTACGAGCAGTACTTC.

V is TRBV9 and J is TRBJ2-5; 12 bases are a match to TRBD1. The CDR3 sequence is 17 residues long. CDR1 is SGDLS, CDR2 YYNGEE, per germline. J was trimmed by 4 bases and V by 0 bases; bases with no gene match: 7. The CDR3: CASSVGVRDRGPETQYF. The CDR3 nucleotides are TGTGCCAGCAGCGTAGGGGTCAGGGACAGGGGGCCAGAGACCCAGTACTTC.

The J gene is TRBJ1-2, the V gene TRBV4-3, with TRBD1 identical over 7 bases. The length of the CDR3 is 14 residues. Germline V gives CDR1 LGHNA, CDR2 YSLEER. The V gene end was trimmed by 1 base and the J gene end by 8 bases; junction bases not matched to a gene: 7. Here the CDR3 reads CASSQGTGPGGYTF. In nucleotides, the CDR3 is TGCGCCAGCAGCCAAGGGACAGGCCCCGGAGGCTACACCTTC.